The following is a TCR beta chain sequence with its context. These data belong to a study of T-cell reconstitution after alpha-beta-depleted transplantation in children. Preparation of the TCRbeta library was carried out with unique molecular identifiers. TCRdb independently ran MiXCR on the PCR reads; one entry per CDR3 protein. Of about a million distinct CDR3 sequences listed, around 30% are singletons. Specimen: PBMCs, mostly from graft donor cells, collected 360 days after TCRalphabeta/CD19-depleted stem cell transplant. The clonotype originates from a boy under three years old who had a stem cell transplant for SCID, so the T cells may come from the graft donor.

The CDR3 DNA reads TGTGCCAGTAGAGCAGCGGGGACAGATACGCAGTATTTT. It is translated as CASRAAGTDTQYF. The V gene is TRBV12-3 or TRBV12-4, the J gene TRBJ2-3; the match to TRBD2 covers 7 bases. V was pared by 9 bases and J by 3 bases, with 6 bases of the junction left unmatched. The CDR3 is made up of 13 amino acids.